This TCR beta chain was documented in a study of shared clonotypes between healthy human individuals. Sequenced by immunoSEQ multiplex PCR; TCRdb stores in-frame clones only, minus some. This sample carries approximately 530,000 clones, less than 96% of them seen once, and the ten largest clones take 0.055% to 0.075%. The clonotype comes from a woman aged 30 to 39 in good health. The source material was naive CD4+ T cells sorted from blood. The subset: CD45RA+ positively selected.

The CDR3 region is CASSIRGLAGDSEQFF. CDR3 nucleotides: TGTGCCAGTAGTATTCGAGGTCTAGCGGGAGACAGTGAGCAGTTCTTC. The chain is built from TRBV19 and TRBJ2-1; TRBD2 agrees at 10 bases. The V gene end was trimmed by 3 bases and the J gene end by 9 bases; junction bases not matched to a gene: 11. Looked up from germline, CDR1 is LNHDA and CDR2 is SQIVND (reference sequence). This CDR3 has 16 residues.